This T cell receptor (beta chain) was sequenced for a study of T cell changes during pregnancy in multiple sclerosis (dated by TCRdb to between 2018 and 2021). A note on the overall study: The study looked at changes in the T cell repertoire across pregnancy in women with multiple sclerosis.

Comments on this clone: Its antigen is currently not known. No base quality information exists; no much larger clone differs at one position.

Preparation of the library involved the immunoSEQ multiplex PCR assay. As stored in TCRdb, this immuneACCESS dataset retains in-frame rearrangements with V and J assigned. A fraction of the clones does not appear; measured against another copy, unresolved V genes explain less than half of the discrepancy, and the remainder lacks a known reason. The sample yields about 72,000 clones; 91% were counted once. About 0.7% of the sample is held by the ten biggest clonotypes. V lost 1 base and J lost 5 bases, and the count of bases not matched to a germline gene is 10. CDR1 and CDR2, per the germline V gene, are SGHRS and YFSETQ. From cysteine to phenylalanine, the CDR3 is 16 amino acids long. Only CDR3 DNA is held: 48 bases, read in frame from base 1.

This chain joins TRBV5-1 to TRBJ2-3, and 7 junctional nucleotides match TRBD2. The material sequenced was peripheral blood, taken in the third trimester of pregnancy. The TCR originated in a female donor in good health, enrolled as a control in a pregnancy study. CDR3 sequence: CASSLRLATREDTQYF. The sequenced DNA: TGCGCCAGCAGCTTGAGACTAGCTACCCGGGAAGATACGCAGTATTTT.